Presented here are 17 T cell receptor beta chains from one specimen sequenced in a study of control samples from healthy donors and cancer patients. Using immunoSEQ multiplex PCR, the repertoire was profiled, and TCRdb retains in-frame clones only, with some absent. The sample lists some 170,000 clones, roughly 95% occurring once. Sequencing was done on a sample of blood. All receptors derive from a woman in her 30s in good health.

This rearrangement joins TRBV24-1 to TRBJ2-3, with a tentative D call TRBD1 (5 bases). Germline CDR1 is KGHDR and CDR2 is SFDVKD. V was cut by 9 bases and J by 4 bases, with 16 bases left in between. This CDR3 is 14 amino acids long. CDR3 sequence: CATGHPQVADTQYF. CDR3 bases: TGTGCCACCGGACATCCTCAGGTAGCAGATACGCAGTATTTT.

The chain's CDR3 is CASSLGTGVVNEQFF. The DNA for the CDR3 is TGTGCCAGCAGTTTAGGGACAGGGGTTGTCAATGAGCAGTTCTTC. The chain joins TRBV28 to TRBJ2-1, with TRBD1 matching over 10 bases. CDR3 length equals 15 residues. In germline, CDR1 is MDHEN, CDR2 SYDVKM. The J segment lost 6 bases and the V segment lost 2 bases, leaving 4 bases of the junction unmatched.

CDR3 sequence (DNA): TGTGCCAGCAGCCAAGATATGGGACTAGCGGAACTGTTCTTC. This encodes CASSQDMGLAELFF. J is TRBJ2-1 and V is TRBV14; 11 bases agree with TRBD2. V trimming: 0 bases; J trimming: 15 bases; junction bases outside the gene matches: 7. The CDR3 is 14 amino acids. CDR1 and CDR2 from the germline V gene are SGHDN and FVKESK.

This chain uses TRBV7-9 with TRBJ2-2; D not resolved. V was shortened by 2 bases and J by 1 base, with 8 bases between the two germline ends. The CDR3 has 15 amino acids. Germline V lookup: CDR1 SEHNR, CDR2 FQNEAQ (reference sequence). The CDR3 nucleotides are TGTGCCAGCAGCTTACCGACTGAGAACACCGGGGAGCTGTTTTTT. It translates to CASSLPTENTGELFF.

The CDR3 bases are TGTGCCAGCAGCCAAGGACTAGCGGGGTCCACAGATACGCAGTATTTT. This codes for CASSQGLAGSTDTQYF. The chain recombines TRBV4-2 with TRBJ2-3; TRBD2 matches at 11 bases. V lost 1 base, J lost 2 bases, and 2 bases stayed unmatched. This CDR3 has 16 amino acids. CDR1 LGHNA and CDR2 YNFKEQ come from the germline V gene.

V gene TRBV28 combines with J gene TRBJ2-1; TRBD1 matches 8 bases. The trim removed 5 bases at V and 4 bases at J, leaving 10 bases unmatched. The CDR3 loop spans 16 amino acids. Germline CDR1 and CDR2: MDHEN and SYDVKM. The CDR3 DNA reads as TGTGCCAGCAGTCCCCCCGCAGGGGGCATTTACAATGAGCAGTTCTTC. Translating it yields CASSPPAGGIYNEQFF.

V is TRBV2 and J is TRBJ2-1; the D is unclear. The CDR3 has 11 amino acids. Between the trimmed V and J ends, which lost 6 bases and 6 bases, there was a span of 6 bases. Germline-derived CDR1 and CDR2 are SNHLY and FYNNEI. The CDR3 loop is CASRESNEQFF. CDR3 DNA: TGTGCCAGCAGGGAGAGCAATGAGCAGTTCTTC.

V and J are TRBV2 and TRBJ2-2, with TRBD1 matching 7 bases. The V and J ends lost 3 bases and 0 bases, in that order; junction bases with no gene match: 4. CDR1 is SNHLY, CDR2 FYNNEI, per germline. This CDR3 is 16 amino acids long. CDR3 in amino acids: CASSERQGANTGELFF. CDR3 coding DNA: TGTGCCAGCAGTGAGAGACAGGGAGCGAACACCGGGGAGCTGTTTTTT.

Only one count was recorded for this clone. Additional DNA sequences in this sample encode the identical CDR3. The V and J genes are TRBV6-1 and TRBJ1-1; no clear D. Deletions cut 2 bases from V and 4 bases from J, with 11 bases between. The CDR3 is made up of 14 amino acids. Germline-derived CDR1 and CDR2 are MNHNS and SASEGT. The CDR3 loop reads CASSERPGSTEAFF. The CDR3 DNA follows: TGTGCCAGCAGTGAAAGACCGGGGAGCACTGAAGCTTTCTTT.

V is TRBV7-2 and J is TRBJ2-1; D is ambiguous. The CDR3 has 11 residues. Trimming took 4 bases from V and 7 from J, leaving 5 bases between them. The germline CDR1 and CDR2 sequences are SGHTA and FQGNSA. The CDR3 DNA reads TGTGCCAGCAGCTCGCGTAATGAGCAGTTCTTC. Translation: CASSSRNEQFF. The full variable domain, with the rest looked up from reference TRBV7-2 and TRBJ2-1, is GAGVSQSPSNKVTEKGKDVELRCDPISGHTALYWYRQSLGQGLEFLIYFQGNSAPDKSGLPSDRFSAERTGGSVSTLTIQRTQQEDSAVYLCASSSRNEQFFGPGTRLTVL.

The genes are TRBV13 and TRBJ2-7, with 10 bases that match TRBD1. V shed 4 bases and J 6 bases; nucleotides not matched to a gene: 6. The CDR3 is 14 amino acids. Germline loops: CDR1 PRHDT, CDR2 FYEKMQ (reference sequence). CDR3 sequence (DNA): TGTGCCAGCAGCTCCAGACAGGGGGCGTTCGAGCAGTACTTC. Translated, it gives CASSSRQGAFEQYF.

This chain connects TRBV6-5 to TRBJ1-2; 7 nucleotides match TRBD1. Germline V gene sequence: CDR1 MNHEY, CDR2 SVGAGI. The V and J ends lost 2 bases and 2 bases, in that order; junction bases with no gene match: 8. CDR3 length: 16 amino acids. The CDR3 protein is CASSYLLTGVNYGYTF. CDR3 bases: TGTGCCAGCAGTTACCTCCTCACAGGGGTCAACTATGGCTACACCTTC.

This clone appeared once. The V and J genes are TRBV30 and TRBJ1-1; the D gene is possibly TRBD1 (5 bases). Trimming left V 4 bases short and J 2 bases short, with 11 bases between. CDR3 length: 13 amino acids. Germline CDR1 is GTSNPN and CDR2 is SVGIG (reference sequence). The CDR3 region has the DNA TGTGCCTGGACCGGACATTTTAACACTGAAGCTTTCTTT. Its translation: CAWTGHFNTEAFF.

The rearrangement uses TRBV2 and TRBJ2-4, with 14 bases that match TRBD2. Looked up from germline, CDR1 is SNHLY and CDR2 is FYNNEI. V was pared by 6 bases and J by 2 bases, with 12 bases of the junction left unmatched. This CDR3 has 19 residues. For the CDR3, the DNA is TGTGCCAGCAGCTCGGGACTAGCGGGGGCCCCCACCTCCAAAAACATTCAGTACTTC. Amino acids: CASSSGLAGAPTSKNIQYF.

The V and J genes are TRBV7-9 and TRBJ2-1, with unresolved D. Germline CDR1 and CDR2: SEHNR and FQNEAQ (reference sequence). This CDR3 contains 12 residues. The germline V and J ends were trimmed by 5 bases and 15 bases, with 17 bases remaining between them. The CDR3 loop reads CASSAPGGASFF. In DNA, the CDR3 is TGTGCCAGCAGCGCCCCTGGTGGCGCCTCGTTCTTC. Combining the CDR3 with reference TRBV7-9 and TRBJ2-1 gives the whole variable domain DTGVSQNPRHKITKRGQNVTFRCDPISEHNRLYWYRQTLGQGPEFLTYFQNEAQLEKSRLLSDRFSAERPKGSFSTLEIQRTEQGDSAMYLCASSAPGGASFFGPGTRLTVL.

The CDR3 reads CASSSYSGETYEQYF. DNA for the CDR3: TGTGCCAGCAGCTCGTATAGCGGGGAAACCTACGAGCAGTACTTC. The V gene is TRBV7-2, the J gene TRBJ2-7; TRBD2 matches at 8 bases. J was trimmed by 2 bases and V by 4 bases; bases with no gene match: 7. The CDR3 is 15 residues long. The germline V gene encodes CDR1 SGHTA and CDR2 FQGNSA.

The CDR3 sequence: CASSARDRSPLHF. The CDR3 DNA reads as TGTGCCAGTAGTGCCCGGGACAGATCACCCCTCCACTTT. The chain has TRBV19 and TRBJ1-6, with 7 bases matching TRBD1. The germline CDR1 and CDR2 sequences are LNHDA and SQIVND (reference sequence). The CDR3 extends over 13 amino acids. J lost 10 bases, V lost 5 bases, and 5 bases had no gene match.